This T cell receptor (beta chain) was sequenced for a study of blood T cell repertoires in COVID-19. Study as a whole: Samples taken during acute and convalescent COVID-19 were collected in the United States, Italy and Spain. PBMCs, B-cell-depleted T cells, or T cells provided the cDNA or gDNA that made up the material.

This CDR3 is built from 17 residues. Germline loops: CDR1 SGHAT, CDR2 FQNNGV. V shed 5 bases, J shed 2 bases, and the junction held 13 bases outside the gene matches. Original analysis: Amplified reference gene primers provided the basis for estimating nucleated cell counts. Using immunoSEQ multiplex PCR, the repertoire was profiled, and TCRdb retains in-frame clones only, with some absent. The D gene and trimming were derived from the DNA, and the V and J assignments and clone size from that table. The top ten clones hold around 5.5% of a sample with approximately 220,000 clones, around four fifths of them seen once.

Material for sequencing was peripheral blood. The TCR sequence derives from a woman aged 55-75 years who had recovered from COVID-19. This rearrangement joins TRBV11-2 to TRBJ1-2; 8 nucleotides align to TRBD1. CDR3 protein: CASSPLRTGQLNYGYTF. The CDR3, as DNA: TGTGCCAGCAGCCCACTCAGGACAGGGCAGTTGAACTATGGCTACACCTTC.